This is a list of T cell receptor beta chains from one sample in a study of shared T cell receptors in the human thymus. Assay used: immunoSEQ multiplex PCR; TCRdb lists only in-frame clones, some missing. Of hundreds of thousands of clones in the sample, around 89% were seen once. The data were also submitted as part of a second study, on human thymus T cells.

The sample comprised thymocytes. These receptors were taken from a boy less than two years old with a congenital heart defect. Each CDR3 is given with its conserved first and last residue. Each record gives: clone size, J gene, V gene, D gene, CDR3 protein, CDR3 DNA. D genes are given only for firm matches. Some rows have no size entry. The others give once, few or many, or a class for an expanded clone.

clone size: .
J gene: TRBJ2-1
V gene: TRBV28
D gene: TRBD2
CDR3 protein: CASSPPSSGRAYNEQFF
CDR3 DNA: TGTGCCAGCAGCCCCCCATCTAGCGGGAGGGCCTACAATGAGCAGTTCTTC

clone size: .
J gene: TRBJ1-1
V gene: TRBV25-1
D gene: TRBD1
CDR3 protein: CASSPPGGVRNTEAFF
CDR3 DNA: TGTGCCAGCAGTCCACCAGGGGGCGTCCGAAACACTGAAGCTTTCTTT

clone size: .
J gene: TRBJ2-2
V gene: TRBV1
D gene: .
CDR3 protein: CTSRAGVATNTGELFF
CDR3 DNA: TGCACCAGCAGAGCGGGGGTGGCAACGAACACCGGGGAGCTGTTTTTT

clone size: .
J gene: TRBJ1-1
V gene: TRBV10-1
D gene: .
CDR3 protein: CASKAGAVNTEAFF
CDR3 DNA: TGCGCCAGCAAGGCAGGGGCTGTGAACACTGAAGCTTTCTTT

clone size: .
J gene: TRBJ1-1
V gene: TRBV10-3
D gene: .
CDR3 protein: CAISEKGGQPTEAFF
CDR3 DNA: TGTGCCATCAGTGAGAAAGGAGGGCAGCCTACTGAAGCTTTCTTT

clone size: .
J gene: TRBJ2-7
V gene: TRBV28
D gene: TRBD1
CDR3 protein: CASSFVGQGPYEQYF
CDR3 DNA: TGTGCCAGCAGTTTTGTGGGACAGGGCCCCTACGAGCAGTACTTC

clone size: .
J gene: TRBJ1-1
V gene: TRBV9
D gene: TRBD1
CDR3 protein: CASSPGTGLGDTEAFF
CDR3 DNA: TGTGCCAGCAGCCCAGGGACAGGGCTAGGAGACACTGAAGCTTTCTTT

clone size: .
J gene: TRBJ1-1
V gene: TRBV7-6
D gene: .
CDR3 protein: CASSLEEGGQGLGNTEAFF
CDR3 DNA: TGTGCCAGCAGCTTAGAAGAGGGGGGGCAGGGGCTGGGGAACACTGAAGCTTTCTTT

clone size: once
J gene: TRBJ2-7
V gene: TRBV27
D gene: .
CDR3 protein: CASSSERENYEQYF
CDR3 DNA: TGTGCCAGCAGTTCTGAGCGAGAAAACTACGAGCAGTACTTC

clone size: .
J gene: TRBJ2-1
V gene: TRBV25-1
D gene: TRBD2
CDR3 protein: CASSELPRREGNEQFF
CDR3 DNA: TGTGCCAGCAGTGAACTCCCACGCAGGGAGGGCAATGAGCAGTTCTTC

clone size: .
J gene: TRBJ1-2
V gene: TRBV30
D gene: TRBD1
CDR3 protein: CAWSGHSAVGDRGGESYTF
CDR3 DNA: TGTGCCTGGAGTGGGCACTCGGCCGTTGGGGACAGGGGTGGCGAGAGCTACACCTTC

clone size: few
J gene: TRBJ2-7
V gene: TRBV5-6
D gene: .
CDR3 protein: CASSLGFRGEGEQYF
CDR3 DNA: TGTGCCAGCAGCTTGGGGTTTCGGGGAGAAGGCGAGCAGTACTTC

clone size: .
J gene: TRBJ2-1
V gene: TRBV7-9
D gene: .
CDR3 protein: CAAAAREPYNEQFF
CDR3 DNA: TGTGCCGCCGCCGCCCGGGAGCCCTACAATGAGCAGTTCTTC

clone size: few
J gene: TRBJ1-1
V gene: TRBV30
D gene: TRBD1
CDR3 protein: CAWGTGTLEGTEAFF
CDR3 DNA: TGTGCCTGGGGGACAGGGACCTTAGAGGGCACTGAAGCTTTCTTT

clone size: .
J gene: TRBJ2-5
V gene: TRBV12-5
D gene: TRBD1
CDR3 protein: CASGLIGTAEFFQETQYF
CDR3 DNA: TGTGCTAGTGGTTTGATTGGGACAGCAGAGTTCTTCCAAGAGACCCAGTACTTC

clone size: .
J gene: TRBJ2-7
V gene: TRBV28
D gene: TRBD2
CDR3 protein: CASSRDDPELAGGPLGEQYF
CDR3 DNA: TGTGCCAGCAGTCGCGACGACCCCGAACTAGCGGGAGGGCCGCTGGGCGAGCAGTACTTC

clone size: .
J gene: TRBJ2-2
V gene: TRBV10-3
D gene: TRBD2
CDR3 protein: CATHKPSGRNANTGELFF
CDR3 DNA: TGTGCCACCCACAAGCCCAGCGGGAGGAACGCGAACACCGGGGAGCTGTTTTTT

clone size: .
J gene: TRBJ2-2
V gene: TRBV5-1
D gene: TRBD1
CDR3 protein: CASSLWGQGRNTGELFF
CDR3 DNA: TGCGCCAGCAGCTTGTGGGGACAGGGCCGCAACACCGGGGAGCTGTTTTTT

clone size: once
J gene: TRBJ2-7
V gene: TRBV15
D gene: TRBD1
CDR3 protein: CATSREARGRYEQYF
CDR3 DNA: TGTGCCACCAGCAGAGAGGCCAGGGGGCGGTACGAGCAGTACTTC

clone size: .
J gene: TRBJ1-2
V gene: TRBV6-5
D gene: .
CDR3 protein: CASRDRTNYGYTF
CDR3 DNA: TGTGCCAGCAGGGACAGAACTAACTATGGCTACACCTTC

clone size: .
J gene: TRBJ2-6
V gene: TRBV4-3
D gene: .
CDR3 protein: CASSQEGLSGANVLTF
CDR3 DNA: TGCGCCAGCAGCCAAGAGGGCCTCTCTGGGGCCAACGTCCTGACTTTC

clone size: .
J gene: TRBJ1-4
V gene: TRBV2
D gene: TRBD1
CDR3 protein: CASTRSQGRREKLFF
CDR3 DNA: TGTGCCAGCACTAGATCACAGGGGAGGAGAGAAAAACTGTTTTTT

clone size: .
J gene: TRBJ2-3
V gene: TRBV5-1
D gene: .
CDR3 protein: CASSSTRGRGDTQYF
CDR3 DNA: TGCGCCAGCAGTTCTACGCGGGGCCGTGGGGATACGCAGTATTTT

clone size: .
J gene: TRBJ1-2
V gene: TRBV5-1
D gene: TRBD1
CDR3 protein: CASSFGDRVGNYGYTF
CDR3 DNA: TGCGCCAGCAGCTTCGGAGACAGGGTGGGTAACTATGGCTACACCTTC

clone size: .
J gene: TRBJ2-5
V gene: TRBV7-2
D gene: TRBD1
CDR3 protein: CASSLRRDRGQETQYF
CDR3 DNA: TGTGCCAGCAGCTTACGCCGGGACAGGGGTCAAGAGACCCAGTACTTC

clone size: .
J gene: TRBJ2-7
V gene: TRBV18
D gene: .
CDR3 protein: CASSPSIPGQYF
CDR3 DNA: TGTGCCAGCTCACCATCCATCCCCGGGCAGTACTTC

clone size: few
J gene: TRBJ2-3
V gene: TRBV11-2
D gene: .
CDR3 protein: CASSPWTVTDTQYF
CDR3 DNA: TGTGCCAGCAGCCCGTGGACAGTCACAGATACGCAGTATTTT

clone size: .
J gene: TRBJ2-1
V gene: TRBV4-3
D gene: TRBD2
CDR3 protein: CASSHTTRASGRRNEQFF
CDR3 DNA: TGCGCCAGCAGCCACACCACCCGGGCTAGCGGGAGACGCAATGAGCAGTTCTTC

clone size: .
J gene: TRBJ2-2
V gene: TRBV28
D gene: .
CDR3 protein: CASSPPVRTVNTGELFF
CDR3 DNA: TGTGCCAGCAGTCCACCGGTGAGGACAGTGAACACCGGGGAGCTGTTTTTT

clone size: .
J gene: TRBJ2-3
V gene: TRBV2
D gene: TRBD1
CDR3 protein: CASSDAGQGTDTQYF
CDR3 DNA: TGTGCCAGCAGTGATGCGGGACAGGGGACAGATACGCAGTATTTT

clone size: .
J gene: TRBJ1-1
V gene: TRBV27
D gene: .
CDR3 protein: CASSSDKNTEAFF
CDR3 DNA: TGTGCCAGCAGTTCCGACAAGAACACTGAAGCTTTCTTT

clone size: .
J gene: TRBJ2-7
V gene: TRBV27
D gene: .
CDR3 protein: CASSLSPSGEQYF
CDR3 DNA: TGTGCCAGCAGTTTATCCCCTTCCGGCGAGCAGTACTTC

clone size: .
J gene: TRBJ2-5
V gene: TRBV2
D gene: TRBD1
CDR3 protein: CASSEALDRARSETQYF
CDR3 DNA: TGTGCCAGCAGTGAAGCACTGGACAGGGCACGGTCGGAGACCCAGTACTTC

clone size: .
J gene: TRBJ1-1
V gene: TRBV14
D gene: .
CDR3 protein: CASSRNRAPEAFF
CDR3 DNA: TGTGCCAGCAGCCGGAACAGGGCCCCAGAAGCTTTCTTT

clone size: .
J gene: TRBJ2-7
V gene: TRBV10-3
D gene: .
CDR3 protein: CAISESKYNSYEQYF
CDR3 DNA: TGTGCCATCAGTGAGTCGAAGTACAATTCCTACGAGCAGTACTTC

clone size: .
J gene: TRBJ2-2
V gene: TRBV2
D gene: .
CDR3 protein: CASSVSEERVTTGELFF
CDR3 DNA: TGTGCCAGCAGTGTATCGGAAGAGCGGGTGACCACCGGGGAGCTGTTTTTT

clone size: .
J gene: TRBJ1-4
V gene: TRBV6-4
D gene: .
CDR3 protein: CASSELPGGAGEKLFF
CDR3 DNA: TGTGCCAGCAGTGAGCTCCCGGGGGGGGCTGGGGAAAAACTGTTTTTT

clone size: .
J gene: TRBJ2-7
V gene: TRBV10-3
D gene: .
CDR3 protein: CAIQKWYNGVYEQYF
CDR3 DNA: TGTGCCATCCAAAAGTGGTATAACGGAGTCTACGAGCAGTACTTC

clone size: .
J gene: TRBJ2-7
V gene: TRBV19
D gene: .
CDR3 protein: CASSIGASVSYEQYF
CDR3 DNA: TGTGCCAGTAGTATAGGAGCTAGCGTATCCTACGAGCAGTACTTC

clone size: .
J gene: TRBJ1-1
V gene: TRBV7-3
D gene: .
CDR3 protein: CASSPLGDEAFF
CDR3 DNA: TGTGCCAGCAGCCCCCTCGGGGATGAAGCTTTCTTT

clone size: .
J gene: TRBJ2-1
V gene: TRBV27
D gene: TRBD1
CDR3 protein: CASSSRGMDSYNEQFF
CDR3 DNA: TGTGCCAGCAGCTCCAGGGGGATGGATTCCTACAATGAGCAGTTCTTC

clone size: .
J gene: TRBJ2-3
V gene: TRBV5-1
D gene: .
CDR3 protein: CASSLEAGAGADTQYF
CDR3 DNA: TGCGCCAGCAGCTTGGAGGCGGGAGCAGGGGCAGATACGCAGTATTTT

clone size: .
J gene: TRBJ2-2
V gene: TRBV10-3
D gene: .
CDR3 protein: CATGHDTGELFF
CDR3 DNA: TGTGCCACCGGACACGACACCGGGGAGCTGTTTTTT

clone size: once
J gene: TRBJ2-3
V gene: TRBV6-1
D gene: .
CDR3 protein: CASSDRTDTTGRTDTQYF
CDR3 DNA: TGTGCCAGCAGTGATCGGACGGATACTACGGGAAGGACAGATACGCAGTATTTT

clone size: .
J gene: TRBJ2-7
V gene: TRBV5-3
D gene: TRBD2
CDR3 protein: CARSLRRLAVYEQYF
CDR3 DNA: TGTGCCAGAAGCTTGAGGAGACTAGCGGTGTACGAGCAGTACTTC

clone size: .
J gene: TRBJ2-1
V gene: TRBV5-1
D gene: .
CDR3 protein: CASSLGPGGKNEQFF
CDR3 DNA: TGCGCCAGCAGCTTGGGGCCAGGGGGGAAGAATGAGCAGTTCTTC

clone size: .
J gene: TRBJ2-3
V gene: TRBV30
D gene: TRBD2
CDR3 protein: CAWSVPQLAGEADTQYF
CDR3 DNA: TGTGCCTGGAGTGTCCCCCAACTAGCGGGAGAAGCAGATACGCAGTATTTT

clone size: .
J gene: TRBJ2-2
V gene: TRBV13
D gene: .
CDR3 protein: CASRGQLWNTGELFF
CDR3 DNA: TGTGCCAGCAGGGGACAATTATGGAACACCGGGGAGCTGTTTTTT

clone size: .
J gene: TRBJ2-7
V gene: TRBV2
D gene: TRBD2
CDR3 protein: CASSEQSGSTHEQYF
CDR3 DNA: TGTGCCAGCAGTGAGCAAAGCGGGAGTACCCACGAGCAGTACTTC

clone size: .
J gene: TRBJ2-5
V gene: TRBV18
D gene: TRBD2
CDR3 protein: CASSRGTSGETQYF
CDR3 DNA: TGTGCCAGCTCACGCGGGACTAGCGGAGAGACCCAGTACTTC

clone size: .
J gene: TRBJ2-4
V gene: TRBV21-1
D gene: .
CDR3 protein: CARQGRGMTKNIQYF
CDR3 DNA: TGTGCCAGACAGGGGCGGGGAATGACCAAAAACATTCAGTACTTC

clone size: .
J gene: TRBJ2-7
V gene: TRBV4-3
D gene: TRBD1
CDR3 protein: CASSQTRQGEEDEQYF
CDR3 DNA: TGCGCCAGCAGCCAAACCAGACAGGGGGAAGAGGACGAGCAGTACTTC